Listed below are T cell receptor beta chains from one sample, sequenced in a study of beta chain features in type 1 diabetes. The repertoire was sequenced with immunoSEQ multiplex PCR; TCRdb's copy has only in-frame clones and lacks some. The table has approximately 400,000 clones, more than 13% seen once. Sequencing input: naive CD4+ T cells from blood. The receptors were sampled from a young woman in good health. Each CDR3 is given with its conserved first and last residue. A D gene is named only where the DNA matches it firmly. Only part of the rows carry a size: once, few, many, or a class if the clone is expanded.

abundance: .; v_gene: TRBV27; j_gene: TRBJ2-5; d_gene: .; len: 12; CDR3aa: CASRSRRETQYF; CDR3nt: TGTGCCAGCAGGAGCCGGCGGGAGACCCAGTACTTC
abundance: few; v_gene: TRBV18; j_gene: TRBJ2-5; d_gene: .; len: 14; CDR3aa: CASSRQRVQETQYF; CDR3nt: TGTGCCAGCTCACGACAGAGAGTCCAAGAGACCCAGTACTTC
abundance: .; v_gene: TRBV5-1; j_gene: TRBJ2-7; d_gene: TRBD2; len: 15; CDR3aa: CASSYSGRRSYEQYF; CDR3nt: TGCGCCAGCAGCTATAGCGGGAGAAGGTCCTACGAGCAGTACTTC
abundance: .; v_gene: TRBV6-5; j_gene: TRBJ2-5; d_gene: TRBD2; len: 15; CDR3aa: CASSLTLAGQETQYF; CDR3nt: TGTGCCAGCAGTTTAACATTAGCGGGCCAAGAGACCCAGTACTTC
abundance: .; v_gene: TRBV28; j_gene: TRBJ2-7; d_gene: .; len: 12; CDR3aa: CASKVQGGEQYF; CDR3nt: TGTGCCAGCAAAGTCCAGGGGGGCGAGCAGTACTTC
abundance: .; v_gene: TRBV19; j_gene: TRBJ2-6; d_gene: .; len: 17; CDR3aa: CASSILLTPSGANVLTF; CDR3nt: TGTGCCAGTAGTATACTCCTCACTCCCTCTGGGGCCAACGTCCTGACTTTC
abundance: few; v_gene: TRBV2; j_gene: TRBJ2-7; d_gene: .; len: 12; CDR3aa: CASSEQTYEQYF; CDR3nt: TGTGCCAGCAGTGAACAGACCTACGAGCAGTACTTC
abundance: .; v_gene: TRBV4-2; j_gene: TRBJ2-1; d_gene: .; len: 15; CDR3aa: CASSLDHSSYNEQFF; CDR3nt: TGTGCCAGCAGCCTAGACCATAGCTCCTACAATGAGCAGTTCTTC
abundance: .; v_gene: TRBV5-6; j_gene: TRBJ1-1; d_gene: TRBD1; len: 16; CDR3aa: CASSPMTGDVRTEAFF; CDR3nt: TGTGCCAGCAGCCCAATGACAGGGGATGTGAGAACTGAAGCTTTCTTT
abundance: few; v_gene: TRBV14; j_gene: TRBJ2-6; d_gene: .; len: 15; CDR3aa: CASSTGSTGANVLTF; CDR3nt: TGTGCCAGCAGCACGGGGTCGACTGGGGCCAACGTCCTGACTTTC
abundance: .; v_gene: TRBV15; j_gene: TRBJ2-5; d_gene: .; len: 13; CDR3aa: CATSGRVQETQYF; CDR3nt: TGTGCCACCAGCGGCAGGGTTCAAGAGACCCAGTACTTC
abundance: few; v_gene: TRBV6-1; j_gene: TRBJ1-2; d_gene: .; len: 15; CDR3aa: CASSGVGQGNYGYTF; CDR3nt: TGTGCCAGCAGTGGGGTGGGGCAGGGGAACTATGGCTACACCTTC
abundance: .; v_gene: TRBV5-1; j_gene: TRBJ2-1; d_gene: TRBD2; len: 15; CDR3aa: CASSLTSGRFNEQFF; CDR3nt: TGCGCCAGCAGCTTGACTAGCGGGAGATTCAATGAGCAGTTCTTC
abundance: .; v_gene: TRBV20-1; j_gene: TRBJ1-4; d_gene: .; len: 11; CDR3aa: CSAPLAGFRFF; CDR3nt: TGCAGTGCTCCTTTAGCCGGATTTCGGTTTTTT
abundance: .; v_gene: TRBV6-5; j_gene: TRBJ1-1; d_gene: .; len: 12; CDR3aa: CASSAPWTEAFF; CDR3nt: TGTGCCAGCAGTGCGCCCTGGACAGAAGCTTTCTTT
abundance: few; v_gene: TRBV4-1; j_gene: TRBJ2-5; d_gene: .; len: 12; CDR3aa: CASGRGEETQYF; CDR3nt: TGCGCCAGCGGCAGGGGGGAAGAGACCCAGTACTTC
abundance: .; v_gene: TRBV11-2; j_gene: TRBJ2-1; d_gene: .; len: 15; CDR3aa: CASSLVAASYNEQFF; CDR3nt: TGTGCCAGCAGCTTAGTAGCGGCCTCCTACAATGAGCAGTTCTTC
abundance: few; v_gene: TRBV30; j_gene: TRBJ2-3; d_gene: .; len: 15; CDR3aa: CAWSAPGFSTDTQYF; CDR3nt: TGTGCCTGGAGTGCCCCAGGATTTTCCACAGATACGCAGTATTTT
abundance: few; v_gene: TRBV6-6; j_gene: TRBJ2-7; d_gene: .; len: 12; CDR3aa: CASRSSHHEQYF; CDR3nt: TGTGCCAGCCGCTCCTCACACCACGAGCAGTACTTC